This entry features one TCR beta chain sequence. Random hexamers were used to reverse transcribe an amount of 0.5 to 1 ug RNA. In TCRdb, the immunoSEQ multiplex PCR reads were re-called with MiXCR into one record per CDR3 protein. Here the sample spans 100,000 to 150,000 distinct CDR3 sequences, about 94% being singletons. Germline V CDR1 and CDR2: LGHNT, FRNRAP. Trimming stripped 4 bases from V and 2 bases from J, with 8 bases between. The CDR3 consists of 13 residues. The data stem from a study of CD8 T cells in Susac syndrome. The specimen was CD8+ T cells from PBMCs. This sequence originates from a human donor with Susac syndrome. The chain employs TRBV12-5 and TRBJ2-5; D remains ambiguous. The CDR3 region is CASGSRMQETQYF. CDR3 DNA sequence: TGTGCTAGTGGTTCCCGGATGCAAGAGACCCAGTACTTC.